The rows below give T cell receptor beta chains drawn from one sample of a study of CD8 T cells in Susac syndrome. TCRdb independently ran MiXCR on the immunoSEQ multiplex PCR reads; one entry per CDR3 protein. The sample lists 250,000 to 300,000 distinct CDR3 sequences; 70% to 90% were seen once. The sample was CD8+ T cells from PBMCs. The receptors shown here come from a human donor with multiple sclerosis. Each CDR3 is given with its conserved first and last residue. D genes are given only for firm matches. A row's size may be missing; if present it is once, few, many or a size class.

>TRBV20-1|TRBD1|TRBJ1-1|NA
TGCAGTGCTAGAGAGCGATACGGACAGGGGTGGGGGAACACTGAAGCTTTCTTT
CSARERYGQGWGNTEAFF
>TRBV4-1|NA|TRBJ1-1|once
TGCGCCAGCAGCCTTCCGGAGGGGCACGCCGAAGCTTTCTTT
CASSLPEGHAEAFF
>TRBV28|NA|TRBJ1-5|NA
TGTGCCAGCAGTTTGGCGCCAGGGTCTCGCAATCAGCCCCAGCATTTT
CASSLAPGSRNQPQHF
>TRBV16|NA|TRBJ1-6|NA
TGTGCCAGCAGCCGCTCACCCTATAATTCACCCCTCCACTTT
CASSRSPYNSPLHF
>TRBV6-1|NA|TRBJ1-1|few
TGTGCCAGCAGCTTTTACAGGGAAACTGAAGCTTTCTTT
CASSFYRETEAFF
>TRBV2|NA|TRBJ2-1|once
TGTGCCACCCGGACGGGGAATGAGCAGTTCTTC
CATRTGNEQFF
>TRBV10-3|NA|TRBJ2-7|few
TGTGCCATTGGTCGGTCCGGGACTGGGGACGAGCAGTACTTC
CAIGRSGTGDEQYF
>TRBV20-1|NA|TRBJ2-7|few
TGCAGCTCTGAAGGCTGGAGGCTCTCCGAGCAGTACTTC
CSSEGWRLSEQYF
>TRBV18|NA|TRBJ2-7|few
TGTGCCAGCTCGCACCGGGACAACTACGAGCAGTACTTC
CASSHRDNYEQYF
>TRBV6-1|TRBD1|TRBJ2-7|NA
TGTGCCAGCAATGAAGACATTATCGAGGGGGCGCTCGAGCAGTACTTC
CASNEDIIEGALEQYF
>TRBV18|TRBD2|TRBJ2-3|NA
TGTGCCAGCTCACCACCGGGGACTAGCGGGAGGATTGAAGATACGCAGTATTTT
CASSPPGTSGRIEDTQYF
>TRBV9|TRBD2|TRBJ2-7|NA
TGTGCCAGCAGCGCGACTAGCGGGAGTGGGTCCTACGAGCAGTACTTC
CASSATSGSGSYEQYF
>TRBV6-1|TRBD2|TRBJ2-1|NA
TGTGCCAGCAGTGACAGACTAGCGGGACCCTACAATGAGCAGTTCTTC
CASSDRLAGPYNEQFF
>TRBV14|NA|TRBJ2-1|NA
TGTGCCAGCAGCCAAGAAAGCGAGGATGAGCAGTTCTTC
CASSQESEDEQFF
>TRBV9|TRBD2|TRBJ2-1|NA
TGTGCCAGCAGCGTAGATCTAGCGGCCTACAATGAGCAGTTCTTC
CASSVDLAAYNEQFF
>TRBV27|NA|TRBJ2-1|NA
TGTGCCAGCAGTTTATCGGAGGGTAGTGAGCAGTTCTTC
CASSLSEGSEQFF
>TRBV29-1|NA|TRBJ1-1|NA
TGCAGCGTCACGCCCAGCGGTACGAACACTGAAGCTTTCTTT
CSVTPSGTNTEAFF
>TRBV7-2|NA|TRBJ1-3|NA
TGTGCCAGCAGCTTAGTCCTCGGCTCTGGAAACACCATATATTTT
CASSLVLGSGNTIYF
>TRBV7-9|NA|TRBJ1-6|NA
TGTGCCAGCAGCAACGGGGCACCCCTCCACTTT
CASSNGAPLHF
>TRBV10-3|TRBD2|TRBJ2-2|NA
TGTGCCATCAGTGAGGCGACTAGCGGGGCGAACACCGGGGAGCTGTTTTTT
CAISEATSGANTGELFF
>TRBV7-2|NA|TRBJ2-3|NA
TGTGCCAGCAGCTTTTATAGCTCAGATACGCAGTATTTT
CASSFYSSDTQYF
>TRBV25-1|NA|TRBJ1-5|NA
TGTGCCAGCAGTGATTTACGTGTCTATAGCAATCAGCCCCAGCATTTT
CASSDLRVYSNQPQHF
>TRBV5-1|NA|TRBJ1-1|NA
TGCGCCAGCAGCTTGGGGCTTAGGGATCGGGCTGAAGCTTTCTTT
CASSLGLRDRAEAFF
>TRBV3-1|NA|TRBJ2-2|once
TGTGCCAGCAGCCGTTATTGGGCCGGGGAGCTGTTTTTT
CASSRYWAGELFF
>TRBV27|NA|TRBJ2-5|NA
TGTGCCAGCAGGGACAGCCTACAAGAGACCCAGTACTTC
CASRDSLQETQYF
>TRBV12-3/TRBV12-4|NA|TRBJ2-3|few
TGTGCCAGCAGTTTCCGGGGTACAGATACTCAGTATTTT
CASSFRGTDTQYF
>TRBV19|TRBD2|TRBJ2-5|NA
TGTGCCAGTAGTAGTAGCGGGAGTATGGGGGAGACCCAGTACTTC
CASSSSGSMGETQYF
>TRBV29-1|NA|TRBJ2-5|NA
TGCAGCGTTTGGAAGGGACTGGAGAGGGAGACCCAGTACTTC
CSVWKGLERETQYF
>TRBV27|NA|TRBJ2-7|NA
TGTGCCAGCAGTTTTAGGGGAAGCGCTCTCGAGCAGTACTTC
CASSFRGSALEQYF